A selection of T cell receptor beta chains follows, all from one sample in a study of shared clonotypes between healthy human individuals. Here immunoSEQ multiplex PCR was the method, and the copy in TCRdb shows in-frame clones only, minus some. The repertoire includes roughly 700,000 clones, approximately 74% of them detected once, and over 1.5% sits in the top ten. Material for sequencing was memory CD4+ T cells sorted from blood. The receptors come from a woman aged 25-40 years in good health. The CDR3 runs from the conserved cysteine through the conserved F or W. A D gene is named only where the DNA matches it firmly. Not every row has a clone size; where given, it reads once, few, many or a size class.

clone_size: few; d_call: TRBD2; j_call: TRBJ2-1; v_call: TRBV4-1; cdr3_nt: TGCGCCAGCAGCCAGGCCCTAGCGGGTTCCTACAATGAGCAGTTCTTC; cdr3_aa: CASSQALAGSYNEQFF
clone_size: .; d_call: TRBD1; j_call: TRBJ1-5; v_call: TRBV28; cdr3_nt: TGTGCCAGCAGTCCGCAGACAGGGCCGGTGGTTCAGCCCCAGCATTTT; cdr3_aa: CASSPQTGPVVQPQHF
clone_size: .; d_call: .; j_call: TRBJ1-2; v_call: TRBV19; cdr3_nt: TGTGCCAGTAGGTACTCTGGAGACAGAGGCTATGGCTACACCTTC; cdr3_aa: CASRYSGDRGYGYTF
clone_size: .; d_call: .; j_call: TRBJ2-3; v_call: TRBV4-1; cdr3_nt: TGCGCCAGCAGCCCCCACGACGGGAGAAGCACAGATACGCAGTATTTT; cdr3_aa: CASSPHDGRSTDTQYF
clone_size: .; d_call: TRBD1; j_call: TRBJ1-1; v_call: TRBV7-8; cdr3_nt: TGTGCCAGCAGCTCCGGACAGGGGGCAGGCACTGAAGCTTTCTTT; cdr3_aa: CASSSGQGAGTEAFF
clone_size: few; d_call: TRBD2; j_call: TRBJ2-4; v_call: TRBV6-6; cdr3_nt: TGTGCCAGCAGTCACGCCGGGACTAGCGGAAAAAACATTCAGTACTTC; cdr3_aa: CASSHAGTSGKNIQYF
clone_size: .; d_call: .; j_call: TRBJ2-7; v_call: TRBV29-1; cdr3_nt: TGCAGCGTTGAAATAGGCACCTCCTACGAGCAGTACTTC; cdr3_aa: CSVEIGTSYEQYF
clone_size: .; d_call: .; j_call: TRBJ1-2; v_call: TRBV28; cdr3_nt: TGTGCCAGCAGGGGGGGCACCGGGTTTAGGAGTTCCTATGGCTACACCTTC; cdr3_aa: CASRGGTGFRSSYGYTF
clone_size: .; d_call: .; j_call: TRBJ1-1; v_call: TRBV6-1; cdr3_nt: TGTGCCAGCAGTGAGCAGGGATTTGCGAACACTGAAGCTTTCTTT; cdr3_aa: CASSEQGFANTEAFF
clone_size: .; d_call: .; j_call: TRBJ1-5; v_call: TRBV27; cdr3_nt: TGTGCCAGCAGTTTAGGACAATCGCCTCAGCCCCAGCATTTT; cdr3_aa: CASSLGQSPQPQHF
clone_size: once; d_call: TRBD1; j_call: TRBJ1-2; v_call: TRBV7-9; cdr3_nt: TGTGCCAGCAGCTCCTCCGGGACAGCGTTTGGCTACACCTTC; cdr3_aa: CASSSSGTAFGYTF
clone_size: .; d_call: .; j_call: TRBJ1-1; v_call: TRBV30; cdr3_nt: TGTGCCTGGAGTGTACTGGGAGAAGCTTTCTTT; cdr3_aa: CAWSVLGEAFF
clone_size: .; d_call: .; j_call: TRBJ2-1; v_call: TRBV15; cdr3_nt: TGTGCCACCAGCAGAGTCCGCAATGAGCAGTTCTTC; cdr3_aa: CATSRVRNEQFF
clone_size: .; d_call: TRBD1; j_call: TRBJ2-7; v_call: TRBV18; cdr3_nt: TGTGCCAGCTCACCACAGGAGGGACAGGGGCGATACTTC; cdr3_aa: CASSPQEGQGRYF
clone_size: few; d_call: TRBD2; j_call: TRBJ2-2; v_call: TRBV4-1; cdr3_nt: TGCGCCAGCAGCCAAGCTAACGGACTAGCTGAAAACACCGGGGAGCTGTTTTTT; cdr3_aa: CASSQANGLAENTGELFF
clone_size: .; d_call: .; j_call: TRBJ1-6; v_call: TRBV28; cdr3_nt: TGTGCCAGCAGTTTTTTCGGGAATTCACCCCTCCACTTT; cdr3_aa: CASSFFGNSPLHF
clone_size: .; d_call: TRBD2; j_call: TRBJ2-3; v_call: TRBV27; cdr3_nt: TGTGCCAGCAGTCTTTTGGGACTAGCGGGAGGGCCGGGCACAGATACGCAGTATTTT; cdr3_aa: CASSLLGLAGGPGTDTQYF
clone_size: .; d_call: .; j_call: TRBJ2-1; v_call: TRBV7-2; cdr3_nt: TGTGCCAGCAGTCTCCATTCGGGGAGGACCTACAATGAGCAGTTCTTC; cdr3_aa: CASSLHSGRTYNEQFF
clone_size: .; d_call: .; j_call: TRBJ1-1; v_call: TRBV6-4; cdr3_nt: TGTGCCAGCAGTGACTCATGGGGGGCAAGTGAAGCTTTCTTT; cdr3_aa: CASSDSWGASEAFF
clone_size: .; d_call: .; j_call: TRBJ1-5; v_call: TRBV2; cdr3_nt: TGTGCCAGCAGTGGGCTGGCGCGCAATCAGCCCCAGCATTTT; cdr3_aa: CASSGLARNQPQHF